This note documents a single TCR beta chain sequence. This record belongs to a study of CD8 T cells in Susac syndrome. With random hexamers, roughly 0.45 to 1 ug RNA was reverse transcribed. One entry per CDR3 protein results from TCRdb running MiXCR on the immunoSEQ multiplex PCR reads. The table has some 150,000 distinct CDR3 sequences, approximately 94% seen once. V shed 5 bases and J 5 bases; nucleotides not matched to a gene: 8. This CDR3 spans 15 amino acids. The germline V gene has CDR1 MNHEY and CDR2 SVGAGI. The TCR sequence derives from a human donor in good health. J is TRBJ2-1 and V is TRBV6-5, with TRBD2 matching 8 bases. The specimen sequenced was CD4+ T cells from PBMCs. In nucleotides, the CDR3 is TGTGCCAGCAGTCAGACTAGCGTACCTAACAATGAGCAGTTCTTC. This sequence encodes CASSQTSVPNNEQFF.